This T cell receptor (beta chain) comes out of a study of cytomegalovirus exposure and HLA in healthy donors. Overall study: In a later analysis, the 130 or so validation repertoires were reported to have used the same platform as the 600 to 800 first-cohort repertoires. Study-level results: The study listed 150 to 200 cytomegalovirus-associated TCR beta chains. Rarity marked most TCR sequences, yet some public TCRs occurred in many donors.

TCRdb's table, derived via immunoSEQ multiplex PCR, lists solely in-frame clones and lacks some. This table holds about 160,000 clones, less than 90% found once. Germline lookup yields CDR1 MNHEY and CDR2 SMNVEV (reference sequence). The V and J ends lost 6 bases and 4 bases respectively, with 16 bases between them. The CDR3 totals 14 residues. Comments on this clone: Its antigen remains unknown.

Material: PBMCs. V gene TRBV27 combines with J gene TRBJ2-7, with no clear D. The clonotype originates from a woman in her thirties in good health and CMV-seronegative. DNA of the CDR3: TGTGCCAGCAGCCCTGGGTTTGTGAGGTACGAGCAGTACTTC. This encodes CASSPGFVRYEQYF.